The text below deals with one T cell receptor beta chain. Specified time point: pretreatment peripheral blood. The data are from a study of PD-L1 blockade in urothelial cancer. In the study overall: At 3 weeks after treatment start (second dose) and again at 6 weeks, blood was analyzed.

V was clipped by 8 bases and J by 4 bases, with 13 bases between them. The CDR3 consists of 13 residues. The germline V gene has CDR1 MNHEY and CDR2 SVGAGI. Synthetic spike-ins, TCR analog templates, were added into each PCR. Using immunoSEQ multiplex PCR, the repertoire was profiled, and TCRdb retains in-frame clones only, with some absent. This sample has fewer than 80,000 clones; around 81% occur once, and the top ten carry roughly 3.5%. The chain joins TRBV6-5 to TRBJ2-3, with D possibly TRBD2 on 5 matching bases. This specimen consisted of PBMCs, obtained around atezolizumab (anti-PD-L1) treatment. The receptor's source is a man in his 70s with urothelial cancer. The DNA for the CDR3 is TGTGCCAGCGGAGACTACCTGGCAGATACGCAGTATTTT. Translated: CASGDYLADTQYF.